These 20 T cell receptor beta chains originate from one sample sequenced in a study of cytomegalovirus exposure and HLA in healthy donors. PCR primers comprised 60 Vbeta and 13 Jbeta primers. Profiling relied on immunoSEQ multiplex PCR, and the TCRdb table lists in-frame clones only, not all of them. The sample includes roughly 220,000 clones. The sample taken for sequencing was PBMCs. All receptors derive from a girl aged 2 to 10 in good health and CMV-seropositive.

The chain links TRBV12-2 to TRBJ2-1; the table's D call TRBD2 went unverified against the DNA. TRBV12-2 is termed a pseudogene. This CDR3 contains 14 residues. The CDR3 loop reads CASRLTPLVYEQFF. CDR3 in DNA: TGTGCAAGTCGCTTAACCCCTTTAGTCTATGAGCAGTTCTTC.

The chain links TRBV10-3 to TRBJ2-3, with 8 bases that match TRBD1. J was trimmed by 4 bases and V by 11 bases; bases with no gene match: 11. This CDR3 is built from 14 residues. CDR1 and CDR2 (germline): ENHRY, SYGVKD. CDR3 sequence (DNA): TGTGCCGTGCACACAGGGGGTATTTCAGATACGCAGTATTTT. Translated: CAVHTGGISDTQYF.

The V and J genes are TRBV5-1 and TRBJ2-5; TRBD1 matches at 7 bases. The last part of the DNA fits TRBJ2-7 better; the J call may be wrong. Germline lookup yields CDR1 SGHRS and CDR2 YFSETQ. This CDR3 has 13 residues. As DNA, the CDR3 is TGCGCCAGCAGCATAGGACAGGCCTACGAGCAGTACTTC. It specifies CASSIGQAYEQYF.

The chain uses TRBV29-1 and TRBJ2-2; TRBD1 aligns across 10 bases. Germline lookup yields CDR1 SQVTM and CDR2 ANQGSEA. Germline trimming cut 6 bases from V and 1 base from J; bases unmatched to any gene: 8. The CDR3 sequence is 16 residues long. The CDR3 DNA reads as TGCAGCGTAGACCGACAGGGGGCGGGGAACACCGGGGAGCTGTTTTTT. As protein: CSVDRQGAGNTGELFF.

The chain combines TRBV29-1 with TRBJ2-7, with D hard to call. This CDR3 contains 15 residues. Trimming cost V 1 base and J 7 bases, with 20 bases left between them. Germline V gives CDR1 SQVTM, CDR2 ANQGSEA. Here the CDR3 DNA reads TGCAGCGTTGAAGTAGGAGACCCCAACCTAAGGGAGCAGTACTTC. It encodes CSVEVGDPNLREQYF.

The rearrangement joins TRBV9 to TRBJ2-3, with TRBD1 as a possible D gene (6 bases). This CDR3 comprises 15 residues. Germline CDR1 is SGDLS and CDR2 is YYNGEE. V was pared by 3 bases and J by 4 bases, with 15 bases between. The CDR3 loop reads CASSATGAGADTQYF. The CDR3, as DNA: TGTGCCAGCAGCGCCACAGGAGCAGGGGCAGATACGCAGTATTTT.

The chain recombines TRBV19 with TRBJ1-5; D is undetermined. The V and J ends lost 11 bases and 0 bases respectively, with 14 bases between them. This CDR3 has 14 amino acids. Germline V lookup: CDR1 LNHDA, CDR2 SQIVND (reference sequence). In DNA, the CDR3 is TGTGCCGTGGCAGACTTCGATAGCAATCAGCCCCAGCATTTT. Its protein is CAVADFDSNQPQHF.

The rearrangement uses TRBV5-1 and TRBJ2-3; D unresolved. Per germline, CDR1 SGHRS and CDR2 YFSETQ. V gave up 0 bases and J gave up 3 bases, with 8 bases separating them. This CDR3 is 14 amino acids long. Written as DNA, the CDR3 is TGCGCCAGCAGCTTGGATTTTGTAACAGATACGCAGTATTTT. This sequence encodes CASSLDFVTDTQYF. The variable domain in full, with the rest retrieved from reference TRBV5-1 and TRBJ2-3, is KAGVTQTPRYLIKTRGQQVTLSCSPISGHRSVSWYQQTPGQGLQFLFEYFSETQRNKGNFPGRFSGRQFSNSRSEMNVSTLELGDSALYLCASSLDFVTDTQYFGPGTRLTVL.

CDR3 sequence reads: CASSFPDRAETQYF. In nucleotides, the CDR3 is TGTGCCAGCAGCTTCCCCGACAGGGCAGAGACCCAGTACTTC. The chain recombines TRBV5-4 with TRBJ2-5; TRBD1 matches at 7 bases. Germline assignment: CDR1 SGHNT and CDR2 YYREEE (reference sequence). The CDR3 spans 14 residues. J was trimmed by 4 bases and V by 2 bases; bases with no gene match: 5.

The V gene is TRBV4-1, the J gene TRBJ1-2; D is possibly TRBD1 (6 bases). CDR1 and CDR2 from the germline V gene are MGHRA and YSYEKL. The CDR3 is 16 residues long. Between the trimmed V and J ends, which lost 0 bases and 6 bases, there was a span of 17 bases. CDR3 nucleotides: TGCGCCAGCAGCCAAGATCCAGCCGGACAGCTTAATGGCTACACCTTC. It specifies CASSQDPAGQLNGYTF.

V is TRBV9 and J is TRBJ1-1; 7 bases line up with TRBD1. The CDR3 is 15 residues long. Germline V gives CDR1 SGDLS, CDR2 YYNGEE. Trimming at V came to 4 bases and at J to 5 bases, leaving 11 bases not matched to a gene. The CDR3 nucleotides read TGTGCCAGCAGCCCCCTTCCCGGGACAGCTACTGAAGCTTTCTTT. Translating it yields CASSPLPGTATEAFF.

The chain uses TRBV9 and TRBJ2-3, with D tentatively TRBD1 (6 bases). The CDR3 is 17 amino acids. Trimming cost V 1 base and J 4 bases, with 19 bases left between them. Germline CDR1 is SGDLS and CDR2 is YYNGEE. The CDR3 loop is CASSVRFSGDPPDTQYF. The CDR3 DNA sequence: TGTGCCAGCAGCGTAAGGTTTTCAGGGGACCCCCCAGATACGCAGTATTTT.

The chain employs TRBV28 and TRBJ2-3; 8 nucleotides agree with TRBD1. CDR1 is MDHEN, CDR2 SYDVKM, per germline. CDR3 length: 15 residues. With 6 bases clipped from V and 1 base from J, the junction kept 6 bases outside the gene matches. The CDR3 reads CASSAPGQGTDTQYF. In nucleotides, the CDR3 is TGTGCCAGCAGCGCTCCGGGACAGGGCACAGATACGCAGTATTTT.

About this clone: At one end the junction does not follow the germline gene, possibly because of a read error. This rearrangement joins TRBV6-1 to TRBJ1-5; D ambiguous. This CDR3 is built from 13 residues. Germline V lookup: CDR1 MNHNS, CDR2 SASEGT. The CDR3 sequence: CASRRNSDQPQHF. In DNA form, the CDR3 reads TGTGCCAGCAGGAGAAATAGCGATCAGCCCCAGCATTTT.

This rearrangement joins TRBV12-5 to TRBJ2-7, with 7 bases that match TRBD2. The length of the CDR3 is 13 residues. Germline lookup yields CDR1 LGHNT and CDR2 FRNRAP. V gave up 7 bases and J gave up 6 bases; unmatched junction bases: 9. The DNA of the CDR3 is TGTGCTAGTGCCCTCCTAGGGGAGGGCGAGCAGTACTTC. This codes for CASALLGEGEQYF.

This chain links TRBV5-6 with TRBJ2-7, with a tentative D call TRBD2 (6 bases). The ends were cut back, 4 bases at V and 2 bases at J, with 13 bases in the middle. This CDR3 is built from 14 residues. Germline CDR1 and CDR2: SGHDT and YYEEEE. The CDR3 region has the DNA TGTGCCAGCAGCCGTCGCGGGACTCCCTACGAGCAGTACTTC. Translated, it gives CASSRRGTPYEQYF.

The V gene is TRBV18, the J gene TRBJ1-5; TRBD1 is a possible D gene (6 bases). Per germline, CDR1 KGHSH and CDR2 LQKENI. This CDR3 region has 16 residues. V was shortened by 3 bases and J by 0 bases, with 12 bases between the two germline ends. In DNA form, the CDR3 reads TGTGCCAGCTCACCGGGCGGGGGCTATAGCAATCAGCCCCAGCATTTT. Translation: CASSPGGGYSNQPQHF.

The V and J genes are TRBV5-1 and TRBJ1-6; D might be TRBD1 (5 bases). Germline V gives CDR1 SGHRS, CDR2 YFSETQ. The CDR3 loop spans 16 amino acids. The V end was cut by 0 bases, the J end by 4 bases, with 11 bases between. CDR3 bases: TGCGCCAGCAGCTTGGTAGGGGTGGGGTATAATTCACCCCTCCACTTT. Residues: CASSLVGVGYNSPLHF.

Points on this clone: Distinct nucleotide sequences in the sample also encode this CDR3. J is TRBJ2-1 and V is TRBV27; 7 bases are a match to TRBD2. V shed 4 bases, J shed 1 base, and the junction held 1 base outside the gene matches. Per germline, CDR1 MNHEY and CDR2 SMNVEV (reference sequence). CDR3 length: 14 amino acids. CDR3 sequence reads: CASSSSGSYNEQFF. Here the CDR3 DNA reads TGTGCCAGCAGTTCTAGCGGTTCCTACAATGAGCAGTTCTTC.

The chain carries TRBV7-9 and TRBJ1-4; TRBD1 agrees at 8 bases. The length of the CDR3 is 17 residues. Germline V gene sequence: CDR1 SEHNR, CDR2 FQNEAQ (reference sequence). V lost 3 bases to trimming and J lost 4 bases; unmatched junction nucleotides: 10. The CDR3 is CASSLGYRGSVNEKLFF. CDR3 sequence (DNA): TGTGCCAGCAGCTTGGGTTACAGGGGGAGTGTTAATGAAAAACTGTTTTTT.